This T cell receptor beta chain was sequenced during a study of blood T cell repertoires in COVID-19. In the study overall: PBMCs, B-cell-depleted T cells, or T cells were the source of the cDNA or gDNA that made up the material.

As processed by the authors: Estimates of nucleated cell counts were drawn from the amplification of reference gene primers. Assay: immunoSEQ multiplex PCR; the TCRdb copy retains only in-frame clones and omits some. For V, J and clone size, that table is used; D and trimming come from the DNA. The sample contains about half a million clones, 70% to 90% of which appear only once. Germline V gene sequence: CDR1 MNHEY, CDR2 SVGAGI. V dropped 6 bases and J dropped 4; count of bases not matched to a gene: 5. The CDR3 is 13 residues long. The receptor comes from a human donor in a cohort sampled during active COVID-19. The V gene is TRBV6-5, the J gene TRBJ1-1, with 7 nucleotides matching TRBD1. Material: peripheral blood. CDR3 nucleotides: TGTGCCAGCAGGGAGGGGGCCAGCACTGAAGCTTTCTTT. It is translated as CASREGASTEAFF.